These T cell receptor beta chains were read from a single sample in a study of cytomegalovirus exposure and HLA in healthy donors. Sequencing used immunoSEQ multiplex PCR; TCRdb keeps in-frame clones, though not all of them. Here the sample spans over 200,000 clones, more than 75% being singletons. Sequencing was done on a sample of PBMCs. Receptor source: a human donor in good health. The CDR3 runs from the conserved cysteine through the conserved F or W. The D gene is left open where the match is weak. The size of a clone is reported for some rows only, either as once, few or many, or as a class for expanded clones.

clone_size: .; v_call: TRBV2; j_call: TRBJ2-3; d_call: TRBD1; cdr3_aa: CASRWTGSTDTQYF; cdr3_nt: TGTGCCAGCAGGTGGACAGGGAGCACAGATACGCAGTATTTT
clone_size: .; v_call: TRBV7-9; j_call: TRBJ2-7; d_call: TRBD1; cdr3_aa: CSSRRQGGAYEQYF; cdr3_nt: TGTTCCAGCAGGAGACAGGGGGGTGCCTACGAGCAGTACTTC
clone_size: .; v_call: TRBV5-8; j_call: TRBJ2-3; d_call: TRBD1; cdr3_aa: CASSSQGANPDTQYF; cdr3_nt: TGTGCCAGCAGCTCCCAGGGGGCGAATCCAGATACGCAGTATTTT
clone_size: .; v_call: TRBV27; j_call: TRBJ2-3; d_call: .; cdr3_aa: CASSIPPDTQYF; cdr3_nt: TGTGCCAGCAGTATCCCCCCGGATACGCAGTATTTT
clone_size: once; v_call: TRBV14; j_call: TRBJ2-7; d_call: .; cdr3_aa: CASSQGFSDYYEQYF; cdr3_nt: TGTGCCAGCAGCCAAGGTTTTAGCGATTACTACGAGCAGTACTTC
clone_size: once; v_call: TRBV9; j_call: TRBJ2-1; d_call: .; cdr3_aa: CASSPFGGKLYNEQFF; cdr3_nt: TGTGCCAGCAGCCCCTTCGGCGGGAAGCTCTACAATGAGCAGTTCTTC
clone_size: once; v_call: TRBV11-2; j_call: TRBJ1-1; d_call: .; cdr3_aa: CASSYPGLMNTEAFF; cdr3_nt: TGTGCCAGCAGCTACCCGGGACTGATGAACACTGAAGCTTTCTTT
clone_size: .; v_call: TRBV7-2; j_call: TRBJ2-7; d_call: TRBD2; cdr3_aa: CASSVRPGLAFYEQYF; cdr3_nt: TGTGCCAGCAGCGTGCGACCGGGACTAGCGTTTTACGAGCAGTACTTC
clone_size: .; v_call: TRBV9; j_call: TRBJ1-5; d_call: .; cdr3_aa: CASSTDGIESAQHF; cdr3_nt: TGTGCCAGCAGCACCGACGGGATAGAATCGGCCCAGCATTTT
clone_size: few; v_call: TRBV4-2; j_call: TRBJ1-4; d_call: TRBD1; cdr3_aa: CASSQQGGGEKLFF; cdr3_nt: TGTGCCAGCAGCCAACAGGGGGGAGGTGAAAAACTGTTTTTT
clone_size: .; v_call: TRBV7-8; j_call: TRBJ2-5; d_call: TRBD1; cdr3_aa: CASSPRGQTVQETQYF; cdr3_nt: TGTGCCAGCAGCCCAAGGGGACAGACTGTCCAAGAGACCCAGTACTTC
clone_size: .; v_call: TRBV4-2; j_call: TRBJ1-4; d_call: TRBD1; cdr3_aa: CASSHKGQFNEKLFF; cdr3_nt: TGTGCCAGCAGCCACAAGGGACAGTTTAATGAAAAACTGTTTTTT
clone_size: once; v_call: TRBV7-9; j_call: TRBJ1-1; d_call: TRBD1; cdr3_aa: CASRSSHRGIRVGTEAFF; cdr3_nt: TGTGCCAGCAGATCTTCCCACAGGGGGATTCGAGTGGGGACTGAAGCTTTCTTT
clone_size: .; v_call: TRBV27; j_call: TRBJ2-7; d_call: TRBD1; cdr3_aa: CASSFSYRGDEQYF; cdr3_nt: TGTGCCAGCAGTTTCTCCTACAGGGGGGACGAGCAGTACTTC
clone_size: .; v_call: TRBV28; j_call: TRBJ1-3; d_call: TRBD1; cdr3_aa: CASSTQTGGYSGNTIYF; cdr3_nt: TGTGCCAGCAGTACCCAGACAGGGGGCTACTCTGGAAACACCATATATTTT
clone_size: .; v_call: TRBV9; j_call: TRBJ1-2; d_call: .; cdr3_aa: CASSLTTGTYGYTF; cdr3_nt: TGTGCCAGCAGCCTTACAACAGGGACCTATGGCTACACCTTC
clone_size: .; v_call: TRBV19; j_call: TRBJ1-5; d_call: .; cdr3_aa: CASSPLAGNGNQPQHF; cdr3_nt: TGTGCCAGTAGTCCACTTGCAGGGAATGGCAATCAGCCCCAGCATTTT
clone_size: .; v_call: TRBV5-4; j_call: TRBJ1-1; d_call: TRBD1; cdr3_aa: CASSPEGQGARTEAFF; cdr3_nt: TGTGCCAGCAGCCCCGAGGGGCAGGGGGCGAGGACTGAAGCTTTCTTT
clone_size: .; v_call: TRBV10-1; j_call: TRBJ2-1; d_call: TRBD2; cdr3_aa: CASSPRLAGGTSTNEQFF; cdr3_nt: TGCGCCAGCAGTCCCCGACTAGCGGGAGGGACGTCAACCAATGAGCAGTTCTTC
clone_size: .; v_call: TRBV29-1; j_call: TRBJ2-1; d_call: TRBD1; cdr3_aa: CSVEDRGQASEQFF; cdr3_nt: TGCAGCGTTGAAGATCGCGGACAGGCCAGTGAGCAGTTCTTC